A selection of T cell receptor beta chains follows, all from one sample in a study of regulatory T cells in long-lasting Graves disease. TCRdb redid the calling of the multiplex PCR reads with MiXCR, one entry per CDR3 protein. The sample contains around 420,000 distinct CDR3 sequences, about 16% of which appear only once. Sequences were derived from peripheral blood mononuclear cells (PBMCs), sampled at new diagnosis, from a patient treated with antithyroid drugs. These receptors all come from a female donor with Graves disease. The CDR3 runs from the conserved cysteine through the conserved F or W. A D gene is named only where the DNA matches it firmly. The size entry is marked missing in some rows and otherwise reads once, few, many or a size class.

NA	TRBV12-3/TRBV12-4	many	TRBJ1-1	CASSLQPDRTEAFF	TGTGCCAGCAGCTTACAACCGGACCGGACTGAAGCTTTCTTT
NA	TRBV5-4	NA	TRBJ2-2	CASSLQSQNTGELFF	TGTGCCAGCAGCTTACAGTCACAGAACACCGGGGAGCTGTTTTTT
NA	TRBV6-1	NA	TRBJ1-1	CASLDWGNTEAFF	TGTGCCAGTCTGGACTGGGGGAACACTGAAGCTTTCTTT
NA	TRBV11-2	many	TRBJ1-2	CASSPGLYGYTF	TGTGCCAGCAGCCCGGGACTCTATGGCTACACCTTC
TRBD1	TRBV2	many	TRBJ1-4	CASSQQQQGRAEKLFF	TGTGCCAGCAGTCAACAACAACAGGGGAGGGCGGAAAAACTGTTTTTT
NA	TRBV20-1	NA	TRBJ2-5	CSATPEETQYF	TGCAGTGCTACCCCGGAAGAGACCCAGTACTTC
NA	TRBV3-1	many	TRBJ2-2	CASSRTAPTGELFF	TGTGCCAGCAGCAGGACGGCTCCCACCGGGGAGCTGTTTTTT
NA	TRBV16	many	TRBJ1-1	CASSQLNTEAFF	TGTGCCAGCAGCCAACTGAACACTGAAGCTTTCTTT
NA	TRBV11-2	NA	TRBJ1-2	CASSPGLYSYAF	TGTGCCAGCAGCCCGGGACTCTATAGCTACGCCTTC
TRBD2	TRBV7-9	many	TRBJ2-3	CASSTSGTATDTQYF	TGTGCCAGCAGCACTAGCGGGACCGCCACAGATACGCAGTATTTT
NA	TRBV20-1	NA	TRBJ1-1	CSAPNRTSPNTEAFF	TGCAGTGCCCCTAACCGGACCTCGCCTAACACTGAAGCTTTCTTT
TRBD1	TRBV27	many	TRBJ1-1	CASRQGENTEAFF	TGTGCCAGCAGACAGGGGGAGAACACTGAAGCTTTCTTT
NA	TRBV7-9	many	TRBJ2-4	CASSPHDREDIQYF	TGTGCCAGCAGCCCCCACGACAGGGAGGACATTCAGTACTTC
NA	TRBV12-5	many	TRBJ1-4	CASGFSPGEAEKLFF	TGTGCTAGTGGTTTTTCCCCAGGGGAGGCGGAAAAACTGTTTTTT
NA	TRBV7-2	once	TRBJ1-5	CASTTPGAGNQPQHF	TGTGCCAGCACCACCCCGGGGGCCGGCAATCAGCCCCAGCATTTT
TRBD2	TRBV12-3/TRBV12-4	many	TRBJ2-5	CASSTGLAGGRYQETQYF	TGTGCCAGCAGCACGGGACTAGCGGGGGGACGGTACCAAGAGACCCAGTACTTC
TRBD1	TRBV28	many	TRBJ1-2	CASKTGAGANYGYTF	TGTGCCAGCAAGACAGGGGCCGGGGCTAACTATGGCTACACCTTC
TRBD2	TRBV28	once	TRBJ2-3	CASSLWAGGSQDTQYF	TGTGCCAGCAGTTTATGGGCGGGGGGTTCACAAGATACGCAGTATTTT
NA	TRBV6-4	many	TRBJ2-2	CASSAREVTGELFF	TGTGCCAGCAGTGCCAGGGAGGTAACCGGGGAGCTGTTTTTT
NA	TRBV12-3/TRBV12-4	many	TRBJ2-5	CASSYTEGGASETQYF	TGTGCCAGCAGCTACACTGAGGGGGGGGCCTCGGAGACCCAGTACTTC
NA	TRBV20-1	many	TRBJ1-2	CSARDGDKPYGYTF	TGCAGTGCTCGGGACGGGGACAAACCCTATGGCTACACCTTC
NA	TRBV27	many	TRBJ1-5	CASSLSRSQPQHF	TGTGCCAGCAGTTTATCGCGTAGTCAGCCCCAGCATTTT
TRBD1	TRBV20-1	NA	TRBJ2-2	CSATGQGPLNTGELFF	TGCAGTGCTACGGGACAGGGGCCTTTGAACACCGGGGAGCTGTTTTTT
NA	TRBV9	once	TRBJ2-6	CASSGIPGANVLTF	TGTGCCAGCAGCGGCATTCCTGGGGCCAACGTCCTGACTTTC
TRBD2	TRBV6-5	many	TRBJ2-7	CASSYSTGLAGEQYF	TGTGCCAGCAGTTACTCGACGGGACTAGCTGGCGAGCAGTACTTC
TRBD1	TRBV12-3/TRBV12-4	many	TRBJ1-5	CASSRGTESNQPQHF	TGTGCCAGCAGTCGAGGGACAGAGAGCAATCAGCCCCAGCATTTT
NA	TRBV4-1	NA	TRBJ1-6	CASSPTGLDSPLHF	TGCGCCAGCAGCCCTACGGGTTTAGACTCACCCCTCCACTTT
TRBD2	TRBV19	few	TRBJ2-2	CASSQRLAGSGELFF	TGTGCCAGTAGTCAGAGACTAGCGGGATCCGGGGAGCTGTTTTTT
NA	TRBV2	many	TRBJ2-1	CASSFRLDNEQFF	TGTGCCAGCAGTTTCCGCCTTGACAATGAGCAGTTCTTC